This T cell receptor (beta chain) stems from a study of blood T cell repertoires in COVID-19. Turning to the study itself: Samples came from the United States, Italy and Spain, spanning acute and convalescent COVID-19.

Original data processing: Amplification of reference gene primers provided the estimated nucleated cell counts. TCRdb's table, derived via immunoSEQ multiplex PCR, lists solely in-frame clones and lacks some. The V and J calls and the clone size are those of that table, but D and trimming were determined from the DNA. The table lists 250,000 to 300,000 clones, approximately 90% of them singletons, with 0.9% to 1% in the top ten. This clone was counted once. V lost 2 bases and J lost 5, with 12 bases in between. The germline V gene encodes CDR1 ENHRY and CDR2 SYGVKD. The CDR3 loop spans 14 amino acids.

The sequenced sample consisted of peripheral blood. This sequence joins TRBV10-3 and TRBJ2-5, with D maybe TRBD2 (5 bases). The source of this sequence is a woman aged 40 to 50 who had recovered from COVID-19. CDR3 in DNA: TGTGCCATCAGTGAGGCTAGCCTTGGGGAGACCCAGTACTTC. Translating it yields CAISEASLGETQYF.